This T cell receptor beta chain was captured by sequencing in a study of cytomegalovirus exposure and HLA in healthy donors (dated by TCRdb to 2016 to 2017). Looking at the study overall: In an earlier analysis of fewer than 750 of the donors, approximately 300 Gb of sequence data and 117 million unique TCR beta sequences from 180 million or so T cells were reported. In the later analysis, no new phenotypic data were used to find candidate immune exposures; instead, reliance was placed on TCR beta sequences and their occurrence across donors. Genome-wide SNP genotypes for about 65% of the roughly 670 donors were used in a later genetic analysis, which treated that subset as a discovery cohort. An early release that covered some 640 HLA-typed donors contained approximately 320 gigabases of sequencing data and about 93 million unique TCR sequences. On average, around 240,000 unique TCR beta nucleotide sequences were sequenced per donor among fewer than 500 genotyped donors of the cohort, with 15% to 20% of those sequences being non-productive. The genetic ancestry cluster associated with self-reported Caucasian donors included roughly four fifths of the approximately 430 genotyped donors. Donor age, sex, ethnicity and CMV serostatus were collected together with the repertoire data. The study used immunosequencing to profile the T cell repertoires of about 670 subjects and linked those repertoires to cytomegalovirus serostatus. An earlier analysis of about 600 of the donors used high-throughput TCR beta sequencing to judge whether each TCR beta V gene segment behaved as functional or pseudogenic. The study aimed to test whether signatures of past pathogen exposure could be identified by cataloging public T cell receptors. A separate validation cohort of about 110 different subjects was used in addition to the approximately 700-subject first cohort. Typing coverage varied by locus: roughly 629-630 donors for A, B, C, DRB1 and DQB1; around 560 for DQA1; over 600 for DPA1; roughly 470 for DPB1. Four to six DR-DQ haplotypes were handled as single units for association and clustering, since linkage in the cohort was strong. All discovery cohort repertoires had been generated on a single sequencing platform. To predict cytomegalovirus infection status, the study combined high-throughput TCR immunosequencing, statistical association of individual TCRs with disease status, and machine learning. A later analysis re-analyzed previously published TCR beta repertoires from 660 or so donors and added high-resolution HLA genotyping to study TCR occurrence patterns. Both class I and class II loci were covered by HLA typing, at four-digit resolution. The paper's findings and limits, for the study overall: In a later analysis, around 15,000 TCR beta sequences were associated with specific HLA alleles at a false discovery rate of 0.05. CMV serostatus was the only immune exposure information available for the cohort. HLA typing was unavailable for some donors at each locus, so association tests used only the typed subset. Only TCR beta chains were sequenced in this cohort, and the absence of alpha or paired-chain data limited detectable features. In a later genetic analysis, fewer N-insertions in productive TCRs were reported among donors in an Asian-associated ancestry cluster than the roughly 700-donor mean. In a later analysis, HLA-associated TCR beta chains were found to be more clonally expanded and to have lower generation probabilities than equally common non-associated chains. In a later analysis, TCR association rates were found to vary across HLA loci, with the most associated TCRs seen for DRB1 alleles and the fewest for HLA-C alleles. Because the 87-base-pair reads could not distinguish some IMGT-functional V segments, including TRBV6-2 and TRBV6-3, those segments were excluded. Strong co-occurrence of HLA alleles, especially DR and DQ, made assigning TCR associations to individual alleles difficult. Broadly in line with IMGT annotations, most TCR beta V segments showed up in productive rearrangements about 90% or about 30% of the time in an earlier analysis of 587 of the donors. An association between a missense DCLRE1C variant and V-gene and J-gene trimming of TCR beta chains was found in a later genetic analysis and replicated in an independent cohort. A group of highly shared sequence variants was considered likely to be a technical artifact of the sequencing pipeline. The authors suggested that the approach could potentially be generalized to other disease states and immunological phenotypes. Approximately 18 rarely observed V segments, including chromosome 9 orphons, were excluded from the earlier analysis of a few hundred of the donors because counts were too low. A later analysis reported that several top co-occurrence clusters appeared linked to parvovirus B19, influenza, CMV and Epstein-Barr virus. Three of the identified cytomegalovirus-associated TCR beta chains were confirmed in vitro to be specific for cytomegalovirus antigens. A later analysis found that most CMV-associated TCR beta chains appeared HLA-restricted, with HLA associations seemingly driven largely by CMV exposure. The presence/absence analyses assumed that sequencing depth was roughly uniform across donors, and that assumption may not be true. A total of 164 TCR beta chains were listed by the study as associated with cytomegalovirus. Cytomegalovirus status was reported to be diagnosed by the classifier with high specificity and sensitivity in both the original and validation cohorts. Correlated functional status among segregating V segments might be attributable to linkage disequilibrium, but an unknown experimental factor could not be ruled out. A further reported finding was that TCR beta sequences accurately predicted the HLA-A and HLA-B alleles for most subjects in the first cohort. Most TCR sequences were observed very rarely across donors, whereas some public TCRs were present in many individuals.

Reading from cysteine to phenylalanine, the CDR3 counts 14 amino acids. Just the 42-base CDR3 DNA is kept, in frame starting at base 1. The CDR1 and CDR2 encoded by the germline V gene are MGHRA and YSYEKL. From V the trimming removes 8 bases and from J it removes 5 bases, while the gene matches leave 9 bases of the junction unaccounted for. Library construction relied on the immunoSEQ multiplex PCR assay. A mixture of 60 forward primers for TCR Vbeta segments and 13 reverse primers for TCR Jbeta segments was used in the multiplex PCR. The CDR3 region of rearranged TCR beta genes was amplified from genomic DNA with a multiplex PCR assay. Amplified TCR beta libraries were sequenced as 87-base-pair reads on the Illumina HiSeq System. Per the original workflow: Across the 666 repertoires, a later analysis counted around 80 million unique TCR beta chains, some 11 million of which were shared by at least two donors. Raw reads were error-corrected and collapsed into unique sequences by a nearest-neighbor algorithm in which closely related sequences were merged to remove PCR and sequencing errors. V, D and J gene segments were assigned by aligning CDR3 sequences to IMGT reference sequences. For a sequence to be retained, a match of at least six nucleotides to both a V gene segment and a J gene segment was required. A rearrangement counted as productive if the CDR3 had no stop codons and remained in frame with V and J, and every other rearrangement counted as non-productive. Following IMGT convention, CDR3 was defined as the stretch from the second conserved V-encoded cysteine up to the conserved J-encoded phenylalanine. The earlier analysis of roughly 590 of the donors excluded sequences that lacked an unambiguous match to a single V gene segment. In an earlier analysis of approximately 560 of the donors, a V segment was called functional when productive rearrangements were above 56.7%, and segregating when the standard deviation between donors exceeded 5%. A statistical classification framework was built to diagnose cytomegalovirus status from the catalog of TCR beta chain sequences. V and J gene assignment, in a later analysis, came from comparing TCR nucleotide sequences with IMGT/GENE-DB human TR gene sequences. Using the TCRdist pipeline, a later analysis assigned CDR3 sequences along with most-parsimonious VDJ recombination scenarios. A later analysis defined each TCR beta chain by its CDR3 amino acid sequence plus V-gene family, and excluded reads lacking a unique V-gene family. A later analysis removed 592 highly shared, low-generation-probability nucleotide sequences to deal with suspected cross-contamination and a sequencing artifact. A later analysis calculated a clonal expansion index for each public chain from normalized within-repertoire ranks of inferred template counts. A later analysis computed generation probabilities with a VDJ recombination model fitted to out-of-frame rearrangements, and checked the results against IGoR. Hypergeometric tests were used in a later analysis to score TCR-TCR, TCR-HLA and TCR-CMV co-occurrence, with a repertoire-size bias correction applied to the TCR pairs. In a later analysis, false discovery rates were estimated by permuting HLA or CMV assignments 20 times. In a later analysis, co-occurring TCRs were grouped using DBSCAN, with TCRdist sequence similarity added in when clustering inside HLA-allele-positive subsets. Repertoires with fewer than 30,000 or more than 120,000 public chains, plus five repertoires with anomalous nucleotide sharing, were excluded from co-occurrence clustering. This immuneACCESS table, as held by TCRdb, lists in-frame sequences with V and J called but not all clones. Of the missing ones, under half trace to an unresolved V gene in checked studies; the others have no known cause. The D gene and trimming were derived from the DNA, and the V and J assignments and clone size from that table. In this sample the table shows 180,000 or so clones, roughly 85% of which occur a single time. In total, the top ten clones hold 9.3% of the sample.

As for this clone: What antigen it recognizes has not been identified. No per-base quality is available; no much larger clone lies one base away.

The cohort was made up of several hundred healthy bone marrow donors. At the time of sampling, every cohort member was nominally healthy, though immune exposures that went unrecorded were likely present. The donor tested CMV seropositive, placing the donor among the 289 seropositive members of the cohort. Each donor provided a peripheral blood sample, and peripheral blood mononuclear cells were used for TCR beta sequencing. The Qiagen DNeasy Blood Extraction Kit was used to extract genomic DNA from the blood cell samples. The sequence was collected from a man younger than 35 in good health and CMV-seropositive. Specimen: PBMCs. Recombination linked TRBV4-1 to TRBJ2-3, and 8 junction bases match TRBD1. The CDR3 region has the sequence CASEERQGQDTQYF. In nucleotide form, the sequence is TGCGCCAGCGAGGAGAGACAGGGGCAAGATACGCAGTATTTT.